This T cell receptor (beta chain) was obtained from a study of memory CD4+ T cells and cytomegalovirus serostatus. For the study at large: This sample comes from healthy Belgian adults, under 10 CMV seropositive, around 26 seronegative.

The sort gate was single viable CD3+CD4+CD8-CD45RO+ cells for memory CD4+ T cells. Positive selection with CD4 microbeads enriched total CD4+ T cells. Germline-derived CDR1 and CDR2 are SEHNR and FQNEAQ (reference sequence). V lost 5 bases and J lost 3; bases outside the gene matches: 8. The length of the CDR3 is 15 residues. Overall study findings and caveats: Repertoires predicted CMV serostatus with median bootstrapped AUC of about 0.94. Each of approximately 63 CMV-associated TCRbeta sequences occurred in one to five individuals.

A word on this clone: Its antigen is as yet unknown.

Assay used: immunoSEQ multiplex PCR; TCRdb lists only in-frame clones, some missing. The sample has tens of thousands of clones, nearly 80% seen once. The V gene is TRBV7-9, the J gene TRBJ2-7; TRBD2 aligns across 9 bases. The source of this sequence is an adult in good health and CMV-seronegative. The specimen sequenced was memory CD4+ T cells from blood. CDR3 nucleotide sequence: TGTGCCAGCAGCCCGGGACTAGCCTTATTCTACGAGCAGTACTTC. Amino acid sequence: CASSPGLALFYEQYF. Combining the CDR3 with reference TRBV7-9 and TRBJ2-7 gives the whole variable domain DTGVSQNPRHKITKRGQNVTFRCDPISEHNRLYWYRQTLGQGPEFLTYFQNEAQLEKSRLLSDRFSAERPKGSFSTLEIQRTEQGDSAMYLCASSPGLALFYEQYFGPGTRLTVT.